Listed below are T cell receptor beta chains from one sample, sequenced in a study of shared clonotypes between healthy human individuals. Using immunoSEQ multiplex PCR, the repertoire was profiled, and TCRdb retains in-frame clones only, with some absent. The sample has some 2,400,000 clones; approximately 95% are singletons. The sequencing input was naive CD4+ T cells sorted from blood. The origin of the receptors is a man in his late teens or twenties in good health. Both conserved end residues are part of each CDR3. The D gene is left open where the match is weak. Only some rows state a clone size, as once, few, many or a class for expanded clones.

NA	TRBV10-3	NA	TRBJ2-6	CAISDRGPGANVLTF	TGTGCCATCAGTGATCGGGGCCCTGGGGCCAACGTCCTGACTTTC
NA	TRBV5-6	NA	TRBJ2-6	CASSFSRAAGANVLTF	TGTGCCAGCAGCTTTAGTCGCGCAGCTGGGGCCAACGTCCTGACTTTC
NA	TRBV9	NA	TRBJ1-1	CASSVYPGVGEAFF	TGTGCCAGCAGCGTATATCCCGGGGTAGGTGAAGCTTTCTTT
NA	TRBV10-3	NA	TRBJ1-1	CAISEFGREKDEAFF	TGTGCCATCAGTGAGTTCGGCAGGGAAAAGGACGAAGCTTTCTTT
NA	TRBV2	TRBD2	TRBJ2-1	CASSGSAGGPNEQFF	TGTGCCAGCAGTGGGAGCGCGGGGGGGCCCAATGAGCAGTTCTTC
NA	TRBV6-5	TRBD1	TRBJ1-5	CASRTGNNQPQHF	TGTGCCAGCAGGACAGGGAACAATCAGCCCCAGCATTTT
NA	TRBV7-8	NA	TRBJ2-2	CASSLGAQATGELFF	TGTGCCAGCAGCTTAGGAGCCCAAGCCACCGGGGAGCTGTTTTTT
NA	TRBV5-1	NA	TRBJ1-1	CASSLGIGPNTEAFF	TGCGCCAGCAGCTTGGGAATAGGGCCGAACACTGAAGCTTTCTTT
NA	TRBV6-1	NA	TRBJ1-1	CASSVRGVPMNTEAFF	TGTGCCAGCAGTGTAAGGGGCGTACCCATGAACACTGAAGCTTTCTTT
NA	TRBV4-2	NA	TRBJ1-4	CASSQGPGGEKLFF	TGTGCCAGCAGCCAGGGCCCGGGTGGGGAAAAACTGTTTTTT
once	TRBV6-5	TRBD1	TRBJ1-4	CASSYCTGVKGEKLFF	TGTGCCAGCAGTTACTGCACAGGGGTCAAGGGGGAAAAACTGTTTTTT
NA	TRBV10-3	NA	TRBJ2-5	CAISDMRGAETQYF	TGTGCCATCAGTGATATGAGGGGGGCCGAGACCCAGTACTTC
NA	TRBV5-1	TRBD1	TRBJ1-1	CASSLRQGGSNTEAFF	TGCGCCAGCAGCTTGCGACAGGGAGGTTCAAACACTGAAGCTTTCTTT
NA	TRBV6-1	TRBD1	TRBJ2-1	CASRKPGQGTDEQFF	TGTGCCAGCAGGAAACCGGGACAGGGAACGGATGAGCAGTTCTTC